Listed here are 28 T cell receptor beta chains from one sample, sequenced in a study of T cells in women clearing cervical HPV infection (dated by TCRdb to about 2018). Receptor amplification or capture employed the immunoSEQ multiplex PCR assay. What TCRdb holds here is the immuneACCESS table cut down to in-frame rearrangements. Part of the clones is not present; checked against another copy, under half of the missing clones reflect an unresolved V gene, and the others are unexplained. The data table for this sample lists about 9,200 clones. Of the sample, approximately 8.2% is held by the ten largest clones. Sequencing was carried out using blood buffy coat. Receptors originate from a woman between 18 and 75 years old with a cervical HPV16 infection that either progressed to CIN3+ or cleared (not recorded which).

Remarks on this clone: The CDR3 end is not reached by the read, which stops 3 residues before it; the germline J gene fills it in. This chain connects TRBV13 to TRBJ1-6; 7 nucleotides line up with TRBD1. CDR3 size: 15 residues. In germline, CDR1 is PRHDT, CDR2 FYEKMQ (reference sequence). J lost 4 bases, V lost 4 bases, and 4 bases had no gene match. CDR3 DNA, as far as it was read: TGTGCCAGCAGCTCAGGGACAGCTTATAATTCACCC. It is translated as CASSSGTAYNSP. The CDR3 in its entirety is CASSSGTAYNSPLHF.

Points on this clone: Sequencing ends 3 residues short of the CDR3 end; the germline J gene provides the rest. The chain combines TRBV19 with TRBJ2-1, with 9 nucleotides matching TRBD1. CDR3 length equals 13 residues. Germline V gene lookup returns CDR1 LNHDA and CDR2 SQIVND (reference sequence). V dropped 9 bases and J dropped 2; count of bases not matched to a gene: 2. The CDR3 loop reads CASGTGPYNEQFF. The CDR3 DNA, read in part, is TGTGCCAGCGGGACAGGGCCCTACAATGAG.

On this clone itself: The read falls 3 residues short of the CDR3 end, and the missing part is taken from the germline J gene. The chain recombines TRBV11-1 with TRBJ2-2, with D possibly matching TRBD2 (6 bases). Germline V gene sequence: CDR1 SGHAT, CDR2 FQDESV (reference sequence). This CDR3 is built from 14 residues. This CDR3 reads CASSLGGGPSPLFF. CDR3 DNA (partial): TGTGCCAGCAGCTTGGGGGGTGGACCTTCACCG.

As regards this clone: The sequence runs out 3 residues before the end of the CDR3; the remainder is reconstructed from the germline J gene. This chain uses TRBV20-1 with TRBJ2-7; 8 bases match TRBD2. Germline V lookup: CDR1 DFQATT, CDR2 SNEGSKA (reference sequence). This CDR3 is 15 amino acids long. The V gene end was trimmed by 3 bases and the J gene end by 5 bases; junction bases not matched to a gene: 12. The covered CDR3 bases are TGCAGTGCTAGGAGGACTAGCAGCGTAAAGCACGAG. Amino acid sequence: CSARRTSSVKHE. The entire CDR3 protein is CSARRTSSVKHEQYF.

With respect to this clone: The sequence runs out 3 residues before the end of the CDR3; the remainder is reconstructed from the germline J gene. The chain is built from TRBV7-9 and TRBJ1-1, with D perhaps matching TRBD1 (6 bases). This CDR3 is built from 14 residues. V lost 2 bases and J 1 base, leaving 8 bases between the germline ends. Germline V lookup: CDR1 SEHNR, CDR2 FQNEAQ (reference sequence). The CDR3 bases that were read are TGTGCCAGCAGCTTATGGGGGCAGAACACTGAA. Translated, it gives CASSLWGQNTE. The full CDR3 sequence reads CASSLWGQNTEAFF. Using reference TRBV7-9 and TRBJ1-1 for the parts outside the CDR3, the full variable domain is DTGVSQNPRHKITKRGQNVTFRCDPISEHNRLYWYRQTLGQGPEFLTYFQNEAQLEKSRLLSDRFSAERPKGSFSTLEIQRTEQGDSAMYLCASSLWGQNTEAFFGQGTRLTVV.

Points on this clone: The CDR3 end lies 3 residues beyond the end of the read and is filled in from the germline J gene. This chain joins TRBV7-2 and TRBJ1-5; D is possibly TRBD1 (5 bases). The germline V gene has CDR1 SGHTA and CDR2 FQGNSA. V lost 5 bases to trimming and J lost 3 bases, with 14 bases between them. The CDR3 is 15 residues long. CDR3 protein: CASSPTAGVNQPQHF. The sequenced part of the CDR3 DNA is TGTGCCAGCAGCCCTACAGCGGGGGTCAATCAGCCC.

In the case of this clone: The read stops 3 residues short of the end of the CDR3; the missing end is completed from the germline J gene. This sequence joins TRBV19 and TRBJ2-5, with D possibly being TRBD2 (6 bases). The V end was cut by 4 bases, the J end by 3 bases, with 9 bases between. Germline loops: CDR1 LNHDA, CDR2 SQIVND (reference sequence). CDR3 length: 13 amino acids. This chain's CDR3 is CASSRDWEETQYF. Incomplete CDR3 DNA: TGTGCCAGTAGTAGGGACTGGGAAGAGACC.

About this clone: The CDR3 end falls 3 residues outside the read, so it is completed with the germline J gene. The V and J genes are TRBV20-1 and TRBJ2-1; TRBD2 matches at 8 bases. The length of the CDR3 is 15 residues. V gave up 7 bases and J gave up 2 bases; unmatched junction bases: 10. The germline gives CDR1 DFQATT, CDR2 SNEGSKA (reference sequence). CDR3 sequence: CSVPGGLGAYNEQFF. The DNA read from the CDR3 is TGCAGTGTTCCGGGGGGGCTTGGGGCCTACAATGAG.

Comment on this clone: The read ends 3 residues shy of where the CDR3 ends; the end is completed using the germline J gene. This chain uses TRBV5-4 with TRBJ1-1; D perhaps matches TRBD1 (5 bases). V was pared by 4 bases and J by 6 bases, with 16 bases between. This CDR3 contains 14 residues. CDR1 and CDR2 (germline): SGHNT, YYREEE (reference sequence). The sequenced CDR3 bases are TGTGCCAGCAGCCGACAGACGGACGACCCTGAA. This encodes CASSRQTDDPE. The full CDR3 protein reads CASSRQTDDPEAFF.

On this clone itself: The read ends 3 residues shy of where the CDR3 ends; the end is completed using the germline J gene. The V and J genes are TRBV10-2 and TRBJ2-7, with 8 bases identical to TRBD2. Germline assignment: CDR1 WSHSY and CDR2 SAAADI. Losses at the gene ends were 7 bases for V and 2 bases for J; bases not matched to a gene: 1. The CDR3 sequence is 12 residues long. The CDR3 loop reads CASKAGAYEQYF. The sequenced part of the CDR3 DNA is TGCGCCAGCAAAGCGGGGGCCTACGAG.

Regarding this clone: The CDR3 end lies 3 residues beyond the end of the read and is filled in from the germline J gene. Other DNA sequences in this specimen translate into the identical CDR3. V gene TRBV18 combines with J gene TRBJ2-1, with D possibly TRBD2 on 5 matching bases. Germline lookup yields CDR1 KGHSH and CDR2 LQKENI. V was clipped by 6 bases and J by 0 bases, with 21 bases between them. The CDR3 runs 18 residues. CDR3 sequence reads: CASSPLGAITSSYNEQFF. The CDR3 bases that were read are TGTGCCAGCTCCCCCCTCGGAGCCATAACTAGCTCCTACAATGAG. The variable domain in full, with the rest retrieved from reference TRBV18 and TRBJ2-1, is NAGVMQNPRHLVRRRGQEARLRCSPMKGHSHVYWYRQLPEEGLKFMVYLQKENIIDESGMPKERFSAEFPKEGPSILRIQQVVRGDSAAYFCASSPLGAITSSYNEQFFGPGTRLTVL.

Comments on this clone: Sequencing ends 3 residues short of the CDR3 end; the germline J gene provides the rest. The chain is built from TRBV4-2 and TRBJ2-1; 9 nucleotides line up with TRBD1. Germline V gene sequence: CDR1 LGHNA, CDR2 YNFKEQ. This CDR3 is built from 17 residues. With V trimmed by 1 base and J by 4 bases, 8 bases remained unmatched. The CDR3 is CASSQGANRGLYNEQFF. CDR3 DNA (partial): TGTGCCAGCAGCCAAGGGGCAAACAGGGGGCTTTACAATGAG.

With respect to this clone: The read gets to within 3 residues of the CDR3 end, and the germline J gene fills in the rest. The chain couples TRBV18 to TRBJ2-3, with D perhaps matching TRBD1 (6 bases). In germline, CDR1 is KGHSH, CDR2 LQKENI. The CDR3 is 15 residues long. CDR3: CASRMGAGLTETQYF. The CDR3 DNA, read in part, is TGTGCCAGTCGTATGGGGGCCGGCCTAACGGAGACG.

As regards this clone: The CDR3 end is not reached by the read, which stops 3 residues before it; the germline J gene fills it in. The chain couples TRBV20-1 to TRBJ2-7; D possibly corresponds to TRBD2 (7 bases). This CDR3 spans 13 amino acids. V lost 4 bases to trimming and J lost 4 bases, with 14 bases between them. Per the germline V gene, CDR1 is DFQATT and CDR2 is SNEGSKA (reference sequence). The sequenced CDR3 bases are TGCAGTGCTATAGAGGGGGGGCCGTACGAG. Amino acids: CSAIEGGPYE. The entire CDR3 protein is CSAIEGGPYEQYF.

Comments on this clone: The read falls 3 residues short of the CDR3 end, and the missing part is taken from the germline J gene. The rearrangement links TRBV6-2 or TRBV6-3 to TRBJ2-2; TRBD1 matches 11 bases. Trimming removed 5 bases from V and 7 bases from J; junction bases left unmatched: 3. Germline V gene data show CDR1 as MNHEY and CDR2 as SVGEGT. This CDR3 comprises 14 residues. The CDR3 sequence: CASSIGTGGGELFF. CDR3 DNA, as far as it was read: TGTGCCAGCAGTATCGGGACAGGGGGCGGGGAG.

CDR3 region: CASSLAPRLDYTF. The part of the CDR3 DNA that was read is TGTGCCAGCAGCTTAGCCCCGCGGCTCGAC. The V gene is TRBV7-6, the J gene TRBJ1-2; D uncertain. The missing CDR3 end, 3 residues past where the read stops, is filled in from the germline J gene. The germline V gene encodes CDR1 SGHVS and CDR2 FNYEAQ. The CDR3 is 13 residues long.

As for this clone: The read ends 3 residues early relative to the CDR3; the germline J gene fills the gap. The chain employs TRBV2 and TRBJ1-1; 7 bases map to TRBD1. CDR3 length: 13 residues. Germline CDR1 and CDR2: SNHLY and FYNNEI. V was clipped by 10 bases and J by 5 bases; unmatched bases: 10. The CDR3 bases that were read are TGTGCCACGAGGGGACAGTCAGGGACTGAA. Amino acid sequence: CATRGQSGTE. The whole CDR3 protein is CATRGQSGTEAFF.

Its frequency marks this clone as medium-sized (0.01 to 0.1%). The sequence runs out 3 residues before the end of the CDR3; the remainder is reconstructed from the germline J gene. V and J are TRBV5-4 and TRBJ2-5; D is perhaps TRBD1 (5 bases). V dropped 0 bases and J dropped 3 bases, with 6 bases sitting between them. CDR1 is SGHNT, CDR2 YYREEE, per germline (reference sequence). CDR3 size: 13 residues. The CDR3 bases that were read are TGTGCCAGCAGCTTGGTAGGGGAAGAGACC. It is translated as CASSLVGEET. The complete CDR3 reads CASSLVGEETQYF.

As regards this clone: The CDR3 goes on 3 residues after the read ends, and that part is filled in from the germline J gene. This sequence joins TRBV29-1 and TRBJ2-7; tentative D call: TRBD1 (6 bases). This CDR3 spans 13 amino acids. From germline, CDR1 is SQVTM and CDR2 ANQGSEA. V was trimmed by 2 bases and J by 4 bases, leaving 12 bases between them. The CDR3: CSVEIQGSYEQYF. The CDR3 DNA, read in part, is TGCAGCGTTGAAATACAGGGTTCTTACGAG.

As for this clone: With the read ending 3 residues before the CDR3 end, the germline J gene is used to fill in that end. This chain uses TRBV4-1 with TRBJ1-2; D possibly corresponds to TRBD1 (6 bases). Germline CDR1 MGHRA, CDR2 YSYEKL. The CDR3 is 14 amino acids. Trimming took off 0 bases at V and 1 base at J, with 6 bases between the two ends. Incomplete CDR3 DNA: TGCGCCAGCAGCCAAGAGGACAGTAACTATGGC. Translated: CASSQEDSNYG. The whole CDR3 protein is CASSQEDSNYGYTF.

Comment on this clone: The CDR3 end falls 3 residues outside the read, so it is completed with the germline J gene. The chain couples TRBV20-1 to TRBJ2-3; 10 positions agree with TRBD2. The CDR3 runs 14 residues. The V gene's germline CDR1 is DFQATT and CDR2 SNEGSKA (reference sequence). Germline trimming cut 3 bases from V and 4 bases from J; bases unmatched to any gene: 4. CDR3 region: CSARKRGGADTQYF. The CDR3 bases that were read are TGCAGTGCTAGGAAGCGGGGGGGCGCAGATACG.

As concerns this clone: The read halts 3 residues ahead of the CDR3 end, with the missing end drawn from the germline J gene. This rearrangement joins TRBV2 to TRBJ1-2; D possibly corresponds to TRBD1 (6 bases). The CDR3 extends over 16 amino acids. Germline CDR1 reads SNHLY; CDR2 reads FYNNEI. CDR3 sequence reads: CASRTASGGPYNDYTF. Incomplete CDR3 DNA: TGTGCCAGCAGAACAGCTAGCGGGGGGCCCTACAATGAC.

Considering frequency, this clone is medium-sized. The CDR3 end is not reached by the read, which stops 3 residues before it; the germline J gene fills it in. The chain links TRBV6-1 to TRBJ1-4, with 9 bases matching TRBD1. With 2 bases clipped from V and 8 bases from J, the junction kept 9 bases outside the gene matches. This CDR3 comprises 16 residues. Germline CDR1 is MNHNS and CDR2 is SASEGT. CDR3 residues: CASSEIRGTGSEKLFF. The covered CDR3 bases are TGTGCCAGCAGTGAAATTAGGGGGACAGGGAGCGAAAAA.

This clone is classed as medium-sized by frequency. CDR3 bases read: TGTGCCAACACCACGTTACAACAGGGATCCCCCTACGAG. It translates to CANTTLQQGSPYE. The full CDR3 reads CANTTLQQGSPYEQYF. This chain links TRBV2 with TRBJ2-7; D is possibly TRBD1 (6 bases). The read ends 3 residues shy of where the CDR3 ends; the end is completed using the germline J gene. This CDR3 comprises 16 residues. Germline V gives CDR1 SNHLY, CDR2 FYNNEI. V dropped 10 bases and J dropped 2 bases, with 24 bases sitting between them. Complete variable domain (other parts from reference TRBV2 and TRBJ2-7): EPEVTQTPSHQVTQMGQEVILRCVPISNHLYFYWYRQILGQKVEFLVSFYNNEISEKSEIFDDQFSVERPDGSNFTLKIRSTKLEDSAMYFCANTTLQQGSPYEQYFGPGTRLTVT.

Its frequency marks this clone as medium-sized. The missing CDR3 end, 3 residues past where the read stops, is filled in from the germline J gene. The V and J genes are TRBV7-2 and TRBJ2-3; 7 bases align to TRBD1. The CDR3 spans 15 residues. Germline V gene lookup returns CDR1 SGHTA and CDR2 FQGNSA. With V trimmed by 4 bases and J by 3 bases, 7 bases remained unmatched. The DNA read from the CDR3 is TGTGCCAGCAGCTCCCAGGGACAGAAGACAGATACG. Residues: CASSSQGQKTDT. The full CDR3 protein reads CASSSQGQKTDTQYF.

With regard to this clone: The observed sequence ends 3 residues before the CDR3 terminus, with the missing tail filled in from the germline J gene. The rearrangement joins TRBV6-1 to TRBJ2-3; D is perhaps TRBD2 (5 bases). Germline CDR1 reads MNHNS; CDR2 reads SASEGT. The CDR3 covers 15 residues. Here the CDR3 reads CASSDGETNNQPQYF. The covered CDR3 bases are TGTGCCAGCAGTGACGGGGAAACCAATAATCAGCCG.

Turning to this clone: The sequence runs out 3 residues before the end of the CDR3; the remainder is reconstructed from the germline J gene. This chain joins TRBV2 and TRBJ2-1; D may be TRBD2 (6 bases). The germline gives CDR1 SNHLY, CDR2 FYNNEI. The V gene lost 8 bases and the J gene lost 5 bases, with 19 bases spanning the gap. CDR3 size: 15 residues. The CDR3 protein is CASLRGGSDHNEQFF. The sequenced CDR3 bases are TGTGCCAGCCTCCGGGGAGGTTCCGACCACAATGAG.

Of note for this clone: At one end, the junction sequence differs from germline, possibly due to a read error. The read terminates 3 residues before the CDR3 end, so the remaining end is supplied by the germline J gene. This CDR3 is also generated by other DNA sequences in the sample. The chain recombines TRBV19 with TRBJ1-3, with D possibly matching TRBD1 (6 bases). This CDR3 has 16 amino acids. In germline, CDR1 is LNHDA, CDR2 SQIVND (reference sequence). This CDR3 reads CASSPRGAGSGNTIYF. CDR3 DNA (partial): TGTGCCAGTAGTCCGCGGGGGGCCGGCTCTGGAAACACG.